In its sample, the clone carrying this TCR beta chain was seen many times. What it recognizes is unknown. Trimming took 6 bases from V and 2 from J, leaving 10 bases between them. This CDR3 comprises 13 residues. The sample belongs to a study of T cell repertoires in cytomegalovirus infection. As for the study in general: Public TCR beta signatures marked donors with CMV infection and the matching HLA. Study-level findings and limits: Summed frequency of shared TCR beta families picked out CMV carriers who also had the relevant HLA.

TCRdb re-derived calls from the reads in MiXCR, one entry per CDR3 protein. The table lists approximately 490,000 distinct CDR3 sequences, 11% of them singletons. Input material: PBMCs. The rearrangement uses TRBV12-3 or TRBV12-4 and TRBJ1-2; D gene ambiguous. This clonotype was sampled from a human donor in good health (CMV status not recorded). Some clones in this sample may be carry-over from other donors' samples. The CDR3 coding sequence is TGTGCCAGCAGCATAACAGCAAACTATGGCTACACCTTC. Protein product: CASSITANYGYTF.